Included here is one T cell receptor beta chain sequence, with context. What it binds is unknown. The sample belongs to a study of monozygotic twins with inflammatory bowel disease. The CDR3 loop spans 15 amino acids. The germline V gene has CDR1 DFQATT and CDR2 SNEGSKA (reference sequence). Study-wide results and caveats: Differences in immunosuppressive treatment may have been a source of added variability in patient repertoires.

The blood volume drawn from each donor was roughly 2.7 ml. The quantity of total RNA per TCR library was roughly 3,700 ng. Template-switch reactions added UMIs with a 6-nucleotide sample barcode. TCRdb re-analyzed the 5' RACE reads; it lists each CDR3 protein once, without DNA. This sample's table has 400,000 to 500,000 distinct CDR3 sequences. The receptor's source is a human donor with ulcerative colitis or Crohn's disease, or a healthy co-twin of an affected twin (not recorded which). The sequencing input was blood. The V call is TRBV20-1, the J call TRBJ2-7; the TCRdb call, TRBD1, lacks DNA for checking. CDR3 region: CSASDPGTGSYEQYF.